This T cell receptor (beta chain) was captured in a study of blood T cells in healthy people across ages. Study-wide results and limits: PBMCs were not sorted, which prevented a conclusive comparison of naive versus antigen-experienced cells.

On this clonotype itself: Antigen unknown.

Germline CDR1 is LGHNA and CDR2 is YSLEER. This CDR3 region has 14 residues. The ends lost 5 bases at V and 7 bases at J; junction bases unmatched: 9. With a J-beta primer mix and a sample-barcoded 5' primer, a second PCR ran roughly 6 to 11 cycles. TCRdb re-analysed the 5' RACE reads in MiXCR, keeping a single row per CDR3 protein. The data contain fewer than 950,000 distinct CDR3 sequences, roughly 34% of them singletons. The TCR was taken from a young man in good health. Sequencing used blood. The chain joins TRBV4-3 to TRBJ1-1, with 8 nucleotides matching TRBD1. CDR3 region: CASSTRQGRGEAFF. Written as DNA, the CDR3 is TGCGCCAGCAGCACCCGACAGGGGCGGGGTGAAGCTTTCTTT.